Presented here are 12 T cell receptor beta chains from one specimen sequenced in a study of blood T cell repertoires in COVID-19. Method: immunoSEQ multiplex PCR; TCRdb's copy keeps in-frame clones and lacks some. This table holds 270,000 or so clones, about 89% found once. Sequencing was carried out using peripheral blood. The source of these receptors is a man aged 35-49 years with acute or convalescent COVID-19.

The CDR3 spells CASSIGRGLNTGELFF. CDR3 DNA sequence: TGTGCCAGTAGTATAGGGCGGGGGCTCAACACCGGGGAGCTGTTTTTT. The chain combines TRBV19 with TRBJ2-2, with a possible D match to TRBD2 (7 bases). Germline V gene lookup returns CDR1 LNHDA and CDR2 SQIVND (reference sequence). The CDR3 loop spans 16 amino acids. Trimming removed 1 base from V and 2 bases from J, with 11 bases in between.

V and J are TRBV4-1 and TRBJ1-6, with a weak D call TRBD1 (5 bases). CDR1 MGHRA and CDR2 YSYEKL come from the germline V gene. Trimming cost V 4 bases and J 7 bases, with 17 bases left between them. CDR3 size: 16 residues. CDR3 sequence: CASSPPRWDLNSPLHF. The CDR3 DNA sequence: TGCGCCAGCAGCCCCCCCCGATGGGACTTGAATTCACCCCTCCACTTT.

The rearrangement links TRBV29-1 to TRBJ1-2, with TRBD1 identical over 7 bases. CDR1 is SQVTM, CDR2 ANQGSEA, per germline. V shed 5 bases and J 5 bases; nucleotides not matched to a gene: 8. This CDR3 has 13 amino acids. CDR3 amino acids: CSVLPGTEYGYTF. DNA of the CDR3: TGCAGCGTTCTCCCCGGGACAGAGTATGGCTACACCTTC.

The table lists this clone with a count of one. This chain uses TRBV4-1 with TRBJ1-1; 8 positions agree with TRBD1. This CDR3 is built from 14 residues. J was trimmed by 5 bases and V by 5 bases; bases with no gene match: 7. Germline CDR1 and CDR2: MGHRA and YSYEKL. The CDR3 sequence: CASSARGRETEAFF. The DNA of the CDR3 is TGCGCCAGCAGCGCCAGGGGGCGGGAAACTGAAGCTTTCTTT.

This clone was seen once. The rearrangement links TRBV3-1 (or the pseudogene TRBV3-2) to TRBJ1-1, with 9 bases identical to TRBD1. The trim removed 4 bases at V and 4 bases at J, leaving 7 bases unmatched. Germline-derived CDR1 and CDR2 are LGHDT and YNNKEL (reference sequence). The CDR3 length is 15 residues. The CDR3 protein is CASSLGQGTGTEAFF. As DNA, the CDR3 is TGTGCCAGCAGCCTCGGACAGGGGACGGGCACTGAAGCTTTCTTT.

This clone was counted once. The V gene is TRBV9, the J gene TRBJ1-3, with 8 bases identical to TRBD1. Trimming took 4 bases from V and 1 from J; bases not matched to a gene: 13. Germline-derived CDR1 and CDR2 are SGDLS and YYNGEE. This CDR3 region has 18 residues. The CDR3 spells CASSPHRGQAFSGNTIYF. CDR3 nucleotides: TGTGCCAGCAGCCCACACAGGGGACAGGCTTTTTCTGGAAACACCATATATTTT.

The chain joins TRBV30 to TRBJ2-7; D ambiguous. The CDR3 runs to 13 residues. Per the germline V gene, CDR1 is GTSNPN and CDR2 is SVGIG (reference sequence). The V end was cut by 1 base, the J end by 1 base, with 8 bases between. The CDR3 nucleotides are TGTGCCTGGAGTGCCTCGACATCCTACGAGCAGTACTTC. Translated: CAWSASTSYEQYF.

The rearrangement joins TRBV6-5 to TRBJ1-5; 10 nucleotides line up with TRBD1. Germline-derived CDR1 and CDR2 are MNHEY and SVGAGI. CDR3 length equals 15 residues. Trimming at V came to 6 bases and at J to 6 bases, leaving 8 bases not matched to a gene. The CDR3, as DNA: TGTGCCAGCAGCTTGACAGGGGGCGCGGGTCAGCCCCAGCATTTT. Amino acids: CASSLTGGAGQPQHF.

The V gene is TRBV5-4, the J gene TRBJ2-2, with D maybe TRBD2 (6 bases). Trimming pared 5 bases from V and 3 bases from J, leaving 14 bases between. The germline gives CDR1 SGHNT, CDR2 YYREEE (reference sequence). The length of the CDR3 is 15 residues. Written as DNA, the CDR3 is TGTGCCAGCAGACTGGAGGGGCCCTACACCGGGGAGCTGTTTTTT. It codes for CASRLEGPYTGELFF.

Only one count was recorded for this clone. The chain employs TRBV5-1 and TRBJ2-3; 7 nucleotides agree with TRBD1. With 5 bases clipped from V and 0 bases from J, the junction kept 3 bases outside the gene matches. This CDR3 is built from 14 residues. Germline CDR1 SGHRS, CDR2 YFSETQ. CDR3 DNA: TGCGCCAGCAGTTCAGGGGGAAGCACAGATACGCAGTATTTT. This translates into CASSSGGSTDTQYF.

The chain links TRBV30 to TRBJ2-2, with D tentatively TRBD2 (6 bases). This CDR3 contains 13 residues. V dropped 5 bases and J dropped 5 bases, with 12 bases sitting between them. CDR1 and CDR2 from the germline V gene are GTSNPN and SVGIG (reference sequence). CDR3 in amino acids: CAWGLGGTGELFF. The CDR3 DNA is TGTGCCTGGGGTCTGGGGGGAACCGGGGAGCTGTTTTTT.

DNA of the CDR3: TGTGCCAGCAGCTATGGGCGAGGGGGCAAAAACATTCAGTACTTC. Amino acid sequence: CASSYGRGGKNIQYF. V and J are TRBV2 and TRBJ2-4; tentative D call: TRBD1 (6 bases). The germline V gene encodes CDR1 SNHLY and CDR2 FYNNEI. Trimming took 6 bases from V and 3 from J, leaving 15 bases between them. The CDR3 is made up of 15 amino acids.